The next 6 T cell receptor beta chains were all read from a single sample in a study of T cell responses to AZD1222 COVID-19 vaccine. TCRdb keeps only in-frame clones here, not all; method: immunoSEQ multiplex PCR. The data hold 180,000 or so clones, with about 90% observed a single time. The sample in question was peripheral blood, obtained 28 days after the second AZD1222 dose. The receptors were gathered from an adult who received the AZD1222 COVID-19 vaccine.

The chain combines TRBV5-1 with TRBJ2-2; TRBD2 is a possible D gene (5 bases). This CDR3 has 15 residues. V shed 5 bases and J shed 0 bases, with 11 bases lying between them. The germline V gene encodes CDR1 SGHRS and CDR2 YFSETQ. The CDR3 reads CASRKALANTGELFF. CDR3 nucleotides: TGCGCCAGCAGGAAGGCACTAGCGAACACCGGGGAGCTGTTTTTT.

Only one count was recorded for this clone. The V gene is TRBV5-6, the J gene TRBJ1-2; D ambiguous. This CDR3 comprises 13 residues. From germline, CDR1 is SGHDT and CDR2 YYEEEE. The V end was cut by 2 bases, the J end by 8 bases, with 13 bases between. CDR3 nucleotide sequence: TGTGCCAGCAGCTTTTTAGATCGGAAGGGCTACACCTTC. Encoded protein: CASSFLDRKGYTF.

The chain uses TRBV14 and TRBJ2-7; 9 bases fit TRBD2. CDR3 length equals 14 residues. After removal of 1 base from V and 5 bases from J, the junction contained 3 bases not matched to a gene. The germline V gene has CDR1 SGHDN and CDR2 FVKESK. Written as DNA, the CDR3 is TGTGCCAGCAGCCAAGTTAGCGGGAGAGACGAGCAGTACTTC. Amino acid sequence: CASSQVSGRDEQYF. The complete variable domain, with remaining parts taken from reference TRBV14 and TRBJ2-7, reads EAGVTQFPSHSVIEKGQTVTLRCDPISGHDNLYWYRRVMGKEIKFLLHFVKESKQDESGMPNNRFLAERTGGTYSTLKVQPAELEDSGVYFCASSQVSGRDEQYFGPGTRLTVT.

The DNA for the CDR3 is TGTGCCAGCAGCTGGGACAGGGGAACAGATACGCAGTATTTT. This encodes CASSWDRGTDTQYF. The chain is built from TRBV7-3 and TRBJ2-3; 10 positions agree with TRBD1. The CDR3 covers 14 residues. Germline V CDR1 and CDR2: SGHTA, FQGTGA. The junction had 1 base not matched to a gene; V was cut back by 4 bases and J by 3 bases.

The chain carries TRBV30 and TRBJ2-5; D may be TRBD1 or TRBD2 (5 bases each). Germline V gene sequence: CDR1 GTSNPN, CDR2 SVGIG (reference sequence). Trimming stripped 7 bases from V and 1 base from J, with 7 bases between. The CDR3 runs 11 residues. CDR3: CALRGQETQYF. The CDR3 DNA reads TGTGCCTTGAGGGGCCAAGAGACCCAGTACTTC.

The V and J genes are TRBV6-5 and TRBJ1-1; D unclear. Germline V gene data show CDR1 as MNHEY and CDR2 as SVGAGI. This CDR3 is 14 amino acids long. V was shortened by 2 bases and J by 4 bases, with 11 bases between the two germline ends. The CDR3, as DNA: TGTGCCAGCAGTTACGGAGGTGTTACCACTGAAGCTTTCTTT. Amino acid sequence: CASSYGGVTTEAFF.